Below are 21 T cell receptor beta chains sequenced from a single sample in a study of cytomegalovirus exposure and HLA in healthy donors. PCR involved 60 Vbeta and 13 Jbeta primers. TCRdb keeps only in-frame clones here, not all; method: immunoSEQ multiplex PCR. The sample lists approximately 150,000 clones, roughly 79% occurring once. Source material: PBMCs. The origin of the receptors is a woman in her late teens or twenties in good health and CMV-seronegative.

Here the CDR3 reads CASSFSIPGDTQYF. The CDR3 DNA reads TGTGCCAGCAGTTTTTCCATACCCGGGGATACGCAGTATTTT. This sequence joins TRBV28 and TRBJ2-3; no clear D gene. The germline V gene has CDR1 MDHEN and CDR2 SYDVKM. The CDR3 runs to 14 residues. The V and J ends lost 3 bases and 6 bases respectively, with 13 bases between them.

This clone was seen more than once but under ten times. The chain uses TRBV13 and TRBJ2-1; D is unresolved. Per germline, CDR1 PRHDT and CDR2 FYEKMQ (reference sequence). The CDR3 length is 13 residues. V lost 5 bases to trimming and J lost 7 bases, with 12 bases between them. CDR3 sequence: CASSLHRVNEQFF. The CDR3 DNA is TGTGCCAGCAGCCTTCACCGGGTAAATGAGCAGTTCTTC.

The chain uses TRBV2 and TRBJ1-2, with 9 bases identical to TRBD1. The CDR3 length is 12 residues. With 5 bases clipped from V and 7 bases from J, the junction kept 2 bases outside the gene matches. From germline, CDR1 is SNHLY and CDR2 FYNNEI. DNA for the CDR3: TGTGCCAGCAGTAGGACAGGGGCTGGCTACACCTTC. Translation gives CASSRTGAGYTF.

The V and J genes are TRBV2 and TRBJ1-2, with 9 bases aligning to TRBD1. Germline V gives CDR1 SNHLY, CDR2 FYNNEI. This CDR3 region has 18 residues. V lost 2 bases and J lost 4; bases outside the gene matches: 14. CDR3 nucleotide sequence: TGTGCCAGCAGTGAATTTCCCGCCGGACAGGGGATTAGCTATGGCTACACCTTC. Translated: CASSEFPAGQGISYGYTF.

This chain joins TRBV7-8 and TRBJ2-1; maybe TRBD2 (5 bases). There are 15 residues in the CDR3. Germline V gene data show CDR1 as SGHVS and CDR2 as FQNEAQ. Trimming left V 1 base short and J 0 bases short, with 7 bases between. This CDR3 reads CASSLGGISYNEQFF. The CDR3 nucleotides are TGTGCCAGCAGCTTAGGAGGGATCTCCTACAATGAGCAGTTCTTC.

This chain joins TRBV28 and TRBJ2-7, with D maybe TRBD2 (5 bases). The V gene's germline CDR1 is MDHEN and CDR2 SYDVKM. This CDR3 has 12 residues. V was pared by 5 bases and J by 6 bases, with 11 bases between. In nucleotides, the CDR3 is TGTGCCAGCAGTACTCCCACTAGCGAGCAGTACTTC. Translation: CASSTPTSEQYF.

The chain links TRBV27 to TRBJ1-2; D is unresolved. The germline V gene encodes CDR1 MNHEY and CDR2 SMNVEV (reference sequence). This CDR3 is 15 amino acids long. V was pared by 2 bases and J by 6 bases, with 16 bases between. In nucleotides, the CDR3 is TGTGCCAGCAGTTTAACTCAGCGGTCAGCGGATGGCTACACCTTC. Residues: CASSLTQRSADGYTF.

This sequence joins TRBV18 and TRBJ2-2, with TRBD2 as a possible D gene (6 bases). Between the trimmed V and J ends, which lost 1 base and 5 bases, there was a span of 8 bases. The CDR3 extends over 14 amino acids. Germline loops: CDR1 KGHSH, CDR2 LQKENI. In nucleotides, the CDR3 is TGTGCCAGCTCACCACGCGGGACGACCGGGGAGCTGTTTTTT. Protein sequence: CASSPRGTTGELFF.

J is TRBJ1-5 and V is TRBV27; possibly TRBD1 for D (6 bases). The germline gives CDR1 MNHEY, CDR2 SMNVEV (reference sequence). Trimming removed 3 bases at V and 7 bases at J, with 16 bases between. This CDR3 is built from 15 residues. CDR3 loop: CASSLRGGGGQPQHF. The DNA for the CDR3 is TGTGCCAGCAGTTTGCGGGGAGGGGGTGGACAGCCCCAGCATTTT.

The rearrangement joins TRBV5-1 to TRBJ2-3; 7 nucleotides align to TRBD2. Unmatched junction bases numbered 4, after V lost 1 base and J lost 2 bases. The CDR3 extends over 15 amino acids. Germline V CDR1 and CDR2: SGHRS, YFSETQ. This CDR3 reads CASSLPSGNTDTQYF. The CDR3, as DNA: TGCGCCAGCAGCTTGCCCAGCGGGAACACAGATACGCAGTATTTT. The variable domain in full, with the rest retrieved from reference TRBV5-1 and TRBJ2-3, is KAGVTQTPRYLIKTRGQQVTLSCSPISGHRSVSWYQQTPGQGLQFLFEYFSETQRNKGNFPGRFSGRQFSNSRSEMNVSTLELGDSALYLCASSLPSGNTDTQYFGPGTRLTVL.

The V gene is TRBV2, the J gene TRBJ2-2; D gene unclear. Germline assignment: CDR1 SNHLY and CDR2 FYNNEI. Deletions cut 6 bases from V and 1 base from J, with 6 bases between. The CDR3 spans 13 residues. CDR3 residues: CASRERNTGELFF. CDR3 nucleotide sequence: TGTGCCAGCAGGGAGCGGAACACCGGGGAGCTGTTTTTT. Full variable domain (remainder filled in from reference TRBV2 and TRBJ2-2): EPEVTQTPSHQVTQMGQEVILRCVPISNHLYFYWYRQILGQKVEFLVSFYNNEISEKSEIFDDQFSVERPDGSNFTLKIRSTKLEDSAMYFCASRERNTGELFFGEGSRLTVL.

Only a few counts were recorded for this clone. The chain has TRBV6-5 and TRBJ2-1; 13 bases are shared with TRBD2. In germline, CDR1 is MNHEY, CDR2 SVGAGI. This CDR3 contains 15 residues. Unmatched junction bases numbered 9, after V lost 6 bases and J lost 10 bases. The CDR3 DNA sequence: TGTGCCAGCAGCACCGGACTAGCGGGAGTGCTGGAGCAGTTCTTC. This translates into CASSTGLAGVLEQFF.

This clone was detected only a few times. The chain couples TRBV6-5 to TRBJ1-1, with TRBD1 as a possible D gene (5 bases). V lost 8 bases, J lost 0 bases, and 10 bases lay in between. The CDR3 sequence is 13 residues long. CDR1 and CDR2 (germline): MNHEY, SVGAGI. CDR3 nucleotide sequence: TGTGCCAGCGGTGTACAGGTGAACACTGAAGCTTTCTTT. Its protein is CASGVQVNTEAFF.

The chain has TRBV7-2 and TRBJ2-2, with D hard to call. The CDR3 has 13 residues. V lost 5 bases and J lost 4, with 8 bases in between. Germline-derived CDR1 and CDR2 are SGHTA and FQGNSA. The CDR3 here is CASSHPGTGELFF. The CDR3 DNA reads as TGTGCCAGCAGCCATCCGGGCACCGGGGAGCTGTTTTTT.

The rearrangement links TRBV5-6 to TRBJ1-2; TRBD1 matches 7 bases. This CDR3 comprises 16 residues. V lost 4 bases, J lost 0 bases, and 9 bases stayed unmatched. Germline-derived CDR1 and CDR2 are SGHDT and YYEEEE. CDR3 region: CASSRPGQETNYGYTF. The CDR3 DNA reads as TGTGCCAGCAGCAGACCAGGACAGGAGACTAACTATGGCTACACCTTC. Combining the CDR3 with reference TRBV5-6 and TRBJ1-2 gives the whole variable domain DAGVTQSPTHLIKTRGQQVTLRCSPKSGHDTVSWYQQALGQGPQFIFQYYEEEERQRGNFPDRFSGHQFPNYSSELNVNALLLGDSALYLCASSRPGQETNYGYTFGSGTRLTVV.

The rearrangement joins TRBV13 to TRBJ1-2; a weak D match, TRBD1 (6 bases). The V gene's germline CDR1 is PRHDT and CDR2 FYEKMQ (reference sequence). Trimming took 3 bases from V and 1 from J, leaving 15 bases between them. This CDR3 comprises 16 residues. CDR3: CASSFRGKVNNYGYTF. Written as DNA, the CDR3 is TGTGCCAGCAGCTTCAGGGGCAAGGTGAATAACTATGGCTACACCTTC.

This chain uses TRBV2 with TRBJ2-5; TRBD2 agrees at 8 bases. CDR3 size: 18 residues. Trimming cost V 0 bases and J 5 bases; bases outside gene matches: 14. Germline V gene lookup returns CDR1 SNHLY and CDR2 FYNNEI. The CDR3 reads CASSEALPWSGSLETQYF. CDR3 nucleotides: TGTGCCAGCAGTGAAGCGCTCCCCTGGAGCGGGAGTTTGGAGACCCAGTACTTC.

The V gene is TRBV5-5, the J gene TRBJ1-1; D gene uncertain. V was shortened by 0 bases and J by 0 bases, with 9 bases between the two germline ends. Germline-derived CDR1 and CDR2 are SGHKS and YYEKEE (reference sequence). The CDR3 extends over 15 amino acids. Here the CDR3 reads CASSLAWQMNTEAFF. The CDR3 bases are TGTGCCAGCAGCTTGGCCTGGCAAATGAACACTGAAGCTTTCTTT.

This clone was counted a single time. The chain recombines TRBV29-1 with TRBJ2-5; 8 positions agree with TRBD2. Germline V gene lookup returns CDR1 SQVTM and CDR2 ANQGSEA. After removal of 8 bases from V and 1 base from J, the junction contained 12 bases not matched to a gene. CDR3 length equals 15 residues. The CDR3: CSSGGASGFQETQYF. The CDR3, as DNA: TGCAGCTCTGGGGGGGCTAGCGGGTTCCAAGAGACCCAGTACTTC.

The CDR3 bases are TGCGCCAGCAGTCAACCCCCCCGGGGAAAAACCCGCACTGAAGCTTTCTTT. The encoded protein is CASSQPPRGKTRTEAFF. The rearrangement joins TRBV23-1 to TRBJ1-1; D is ambiguous. TRBV23-1 is sorted into the ORF group, with uncertain function. The CDR3 covers 17 residues. Trimming took off 2 bases at V and 4 bases at J, with 20 bases between the two ends.

The chain joins TRBV19 to TRBJ1-2, with 11 bases that match TRBD1. Trimming at V came to 5 bases and at J to 4 bases, leaving 6 bases not matched to a gene. The CDR3 extends over 15 amino acids. Germline V gives CDR1 LNHDA, CDR2 SQIVND (reference sequence). CDR3 sequence (DNA): TGTGCCAGTAGTTCCGGACAGGGGGCCAGCTATGGCTACACCTTC. Encoded protein: CASSSGQGASYGYTF. The variable domain in full, completed from reference TRBV19 and TRBJ1-2, reads DGGITQSPKYLFRKEGQNVTLSCEQNLNHDAMYWYRQDPGQGLRLIYYSQIVNDFQKGDIAEGYSVSREKKESFPLTVTSAQKNPTAFYLCASSSGQGASYGYTFGSGTRLTVV.